This T cell receptor (beta chain) stems from a study of T cells in localized non-small cell lung cancer. General study findings and limits: Highest T cell clonality was seen in uninvolved adjacent lung, surpassing that measured in tumor. Of the top 100 tumor clones, median about 56 were in adjacent lung, about 30 among its top 100. The study sequenced only one region of the tumor. As a result, intratumor heterogeneity could not be excluded and remains possible. A higher density of T cells in blood coincided with extended overall survival.

In this sample, this clone turned up once. The antigen remains undetermined. The method was immunoSEQ multiplex PCR; TCRdb's version includes in-frame clones alone and lacks a portion of them. The table lists approximately 7,000 clones, about 92% of them singletons. CDR1 and CDR2 (germline): KGHSH, LQKENI. V lost 3 bases, J lost 5 bases, and 6 bases lay in between. The CDR3 spans 12 residues. The sequencing used peripheral blood mononuclear cells, collected before any cancer treatment. This chain uses TRBV18 with TRBJ2-3; D unresolved. This sequence was found in a male donor aged 60 or older with stage II lung adenocarcinoma. The CDR3 sequence is CASSPTGDTQYF. The DNA of the CDR3 is TGTGCCAGCTCACCGACTGGAGATACGCAGTATTTT.